Listed below are T cell receptor beta chains from one sample, sequenced in a study of breast tumors, draining lymph nodes, adjacent tissues. One entry per CDR3 protein, called by TCRdb with MiXCR from the multiplex PCR reads. The sample consists of tens of thousands of distinct CDR3 sequences, under 30% of them appearing once. Sequencing was done on a sample of breast tumor tissue. The receptors stem from a female donor with breast cancer. Some clones in this sample may be carry-over from other donors' samples. The CDR3 runs from the conserved cysteine through the conserved F or W. The D gene is left open where the match is weak. Only part of the rows carry a size: once, few, many, or a class if the clone is expanded.

J | V | D | size | CDR3 | DNA
TRBJ2-7 | TRBV7-9 | TRBD1 | many | CASSLVGQGYEQYF | TGTGCCAGCAGCTTAGTCGGACAGGGCTACGAGCAGTACTTC
TRBJ2-1 | TRBV2 | TRBD2 | NA | CASSEARAGVGNEQFF | TGTGCCAGCAGTGAAGCCCGCGCGGGAGTGGGCAATGAGCAGTTCTTC
TRBJ2-5 | TRBV12-3/TRBV12-4 | TRBD1 | many | CASSPDRGETQYF | TGTGCCAGCAGCCCTGACAGGGGTGAGACCCAGTACTTC
TRBJ1-5 | TRBV18 | NA | NA | CASSPDAANQPQHF | TGTGCCAGCTCACCTGACGCCGCCAATCAGCCCCAGCATTTT
TRBJ1-2 | TRBV20-1 | NA | many | CSASTGYFGGYTF | TGCAGTGCTAGCACAGGGTATTTCGGTGGCTACACCTTC
TRBJ2-1 | TRBV11-2 | NA | NA | CASSLDPRVPYNEQFF | TGTGCCAGCAGCTTAGATCCCAGGGTACCCTACAATGAGCAGTTCTTC
TRBJ2-7 | TRBV28 | NA | few | CASSFEQGHTTYEQYF | TGTGCCAGCAGTTTCGAACAGGGTCATACTACTTACGAGCAGTACTTC
TRBJ1-2 | TRBV12-3/TRBV12-4 | TRBD1 | many | CASKMGQGGGGYTF | TGTGCCAGCAAGATGGGACAGGGGGGGGGTGGCTACACCTTC
TRBJ2-7 | TRBV15 | TRBD2 | many | CATSRTLAALGGEQYF | TGTGCCACCAGCCGAACACTAGCGGCTCTAGGGGGAGAGCAGTACTTC
TRBJ1-3 | TRBV6-1 | NA | many | CASSEWAAPGNTIYF | TGTGCCAGCAGTGAATGGGCAGCACCTGGAAACACCATATATTTT
TRBJ1-3 | TRBV9 | TRBD1 | many | CASSTRQGTIGNTIYF | TGTGCCAGCAGCACCCGACAGGGGACAATCGGAAACACCATATATTTT
TRBJ1-3 | TRBV20-1 | TRBD1 | many | CSAPATGYNTIYF | TGCAGTGCCCCGGCGACAGGGTATAACACCATATATTTT
TRBJ2-5 | TRBV9 | NA | NA | CASSVVGGRDNGETQYF | TGTGCCAGCAGCGTAGTCGGTGGGCGGGATAATGGGGAGACCCAGTACTTC
TRBJ2-7 | TRBV11-3 | NA | NA | CASSLDYGRSHEQYF | TGTGCCAGCAGCTTAGATTATGGACGGTCCCACGAGCAGTACTTC
TRBJ2-2 | TRBV12-3/TRBV12-4 | NA | many | CASSRGESFAGELFF | TGTGCCAGCAGTAGGGGGGAGAGTTTCGCCGGGGAGCTGTTTTTT
TRBJ1-4 | TRBV3-1 | NA | many | CASSTNPGTPGVKLFF | TGTGCCAGCAGCACCAACCCCGGGACTCCCGGCGTAAAACTGTTTTTT
TRBJ1-6 | TRBV9 | NA | many | CASSVETENSPLHF | TGTGCCAGCAGCGTAGAAACAGAGAATTCACCCCTCCACTTT
TRBJ1-6 | TRBV3-1 | NA | NA | CASSQEGSPLHF | TGTGCCAGCAGCCAAGAGGGATCACCCCTCCACTTT
TRBJ2-7 | TRBV20-1 | NA | many | CSARRDSSSYEQYF | TGCAGTGCTAGGCGGGACAGCTCCTCCTACGAGCAGTACTTC
TRBJ2-7 | TRBV3-1 | NA | many | CASSQGIWRAPYEQYF | TGTGCCAGCAGCCAAGGGATTTGGCGGGCTCCATACGAGCAGTACTTC
TRBJ2-2 | TRBV7-9 | TRBD1 | many | CASSSDRGTGELFF | TGTGCCAGCAGCTCCGACAGGGGGACCGGGGAGCTGTTTTTT
TRBJ1-1 | TRBV20-1 | TRBD1 | many | CSARAGTGRVMNTEAFF | TGCAGTGCTAGAGCCGGGACAGGGAGGGTCATGAACACTGAAGCTTTCTTT
TRBJ2-5 | TRBV2 | NA | many | CAQILGTRETQYF | TGTGCCCAGATCTTAGGGACAAGGGAGACCCAGTACTTC
TRBJ1-2 | TRBV27 | NA | many | CASSPDRQGYGYTF | TGTGCCAGCAGTCCCGACAGGCAAGGCTATGGCTACACCTTC
TRBJ1-5 | TRBV20-1 | NA | many | CSASLHGNNQPQHF | TGCAGTGCTAGTCTGCACGGTAACAATCAGCCCCAGCATTTT
TRBJ2-2 | TRBV6-1 | TRBD2 | many | CASRGLAGGYRPGELFF | TGTGCCAGCAGGGGACTAGCGGGAGGATATCGGCCCGGGGAGCTGTTTTTT
TRBJ2-7 | TRBV27 | TRBD1 | many | CASRSGQGNRYEQYF | TGTGCCAGCAGATCCGGACAGGGCAACAGGTACGAGCAGTACTTC
TRBJ2-3 | TRBV20-1 | TRBD2 | many | CSARGTRSTDTQYF | TGCAGTGCTAGAGGGACTAGATCCACAGATACGCAGTATTTT
TRBJ1-5 | TRBV19 | NA | few | CASSIGATALNQPQHF | TGTGCCAGTAGTATAGGGGCCACAGCACTCAATCAGCCCCAGCATTTT
TRBJ2-7 | TRBV25-1 | NA | many | CASSEYPEGSGEQYF | TGTGCCAGCAGTGAATACCCAGAGGGCTCTGGAGAGCAGTACTTC
TRBJ2-5 | TRBV19 | TRBD1 | NA | CASSIGTGVETQYF | TGTGCCAGTAGTATTGGCACAGGGGTAGAGACCCAGTACTTC
TRBJ1-2 | TRBV16 | TRBD1 | many | CASSQSGQGGGYGYTF | TGTGCCAGCAGCCAATCCGGACAGGGAGGGGGCTATGGCTACACCTTC
TRBJ1-2 | TRBV5-6 | TRBD1 | many | CASSLVGQGDGYTF | TGTGCCAGCAGCTTGGTCGGGCAGGGGGATGGCTACACCTTC
TRBJ2-3 | TRBV30 | TRBD2 | few | CAWSYQRGATRNTQYF | TGTGCCTGGAGTTACCAGCGGGGGGCCACGCGGAATACGCAGTATTTT
TRBJ2-5 | TRBV3-1 | NA | many | CASSQGGTRGRETQYF | TGTGCCAGCAGCCAAGGAGGGACAAGGGGTCGAGAGACCCAGTACTTC
TRBJ1-4 | TRBV2 | TRBD1 | many | CASSRTGGDEKLFF | TGTGCCAGCAGCCGAACAGGGGGCGATGAAAAACTGTTTTTT
TRBJ1-5 | TRBV19 | NA | many | CASSIGTGYSNQPQHF | TGTGCCAGTAGTATCGGGACGGGGTATAGCAATCAGCCCCAGCATTTT
TRBJ2-1 | TRBV3-1 | TRBD2 | few | CASSQDNTGLAGYNEQFF | TGTGCCAGCAGCCAAGATAACACTGGACTAGCGGGGTACAATGAGCAGTTCTTC
TRBJ1-2 | TRBV2 | NA | large | CASSGEAEAGPTYGYTF | TGTGCCAGCAGTGGAGAGGCTGAGGCAGGGCCAACCTATGGCTACACCTTC
TRBJ2-3 | TRBV20-1 | NA | few | CSARKTTDTQYF | TGCAGTGCTAGAAAGACCACAGATACGCAGTATTTT
TRBJ2-7 | TRBV12-3/TRBV12-4 | TRBD2 | NA | CAGNTRGESPCRYF | TGTGCCGGCAACACGCGGGGGGAGTCCCCTTGTCGGTACTTC
TRBJ2-1 | TRBV19 | TRBD1 | few | CASSSGQDSYNEQFF | TGTGCCAGTAGTTCTGGACAGGACTCCTACAATGAGCAGTTCTTC
TRBJ2-2 | TRBV29-1 | TRBD2 | once | CSAKGAGGLTGELFF | TGCAGCGCCAAGGGAGCGGGGGGGCTGACCGGGGAGCTGTTTTTT
TRBJ2-1 | TRBV29-1 | NA | many | CSVEGWRPNNEQFF | TGCAGCGTTGAAGGTTGGAGGCCGAACAATGAGCAGTTCTTC
TRBJ2-5 | TRBV11-2 | TRBD2 | few | CASSLAASGSWYQETQYF | TGTGCCAGCAGCTTAGCTGCTAGCGGGTCTTGGTACCAAGAGACCCAGTACTTC
TRBJ2-1 | TRBV7-2 | NA | NA | CASSQNPGVYNEQFF | TGTGCCAGCAGCCAGAATCCGGGAGTCTACAATGAGCAGTTCTTC
TRBJ1-6 | TRBV4-1 | NA | NA | CASSQVSGSPLHF | TGCGCCAGCAGCCAAGTGTCAGGGTCACCCCTCCACTTT
TRBJ2-5 | TRBV12-3/TRBV12-4 | TRBD1 | NA | CASTDRGLETQYF | TGTGCCAGCACCGACAGGGGGCTAGAGACCCAGTACTTC
TRBJ2-7 | TRBV3-1 | TRBD1 | NA | CASSYRGTYEQYF | TGTGCCAGCAGCTACAGGGGAACCTACGAGCAGTACTTC
TRBJ1-5 | TRBV20-1 | TRBD1 | many | CSAGQGQNQPQHF | TGCAGTGCTGGACAGGGGCAAAATCAGCCCCAGCATTTT
TRBJ2-3 | TRBV7-6 | TRBD1 | few | CASSSPRTGADIFTDTQYF | TGTGCCAGCAGCTCGCCCCGGACAGGGGCAGATATTTTCACAGATACGCAGTATTTT
TRBJ2-1 | TRBV15 | NA | few | CATGDTNEQFF | TGTGCCACCGGAGACACGAATGAGCAGTTCTTC
TRBJ1-4 | TRBV13 | NA | many | CASSLDRSRGKLFF | TGTGCCAGCAGCTTGGATAGATCGAGGGGAAAACTGTTTTTT